These 21 T cell receptor beta chains were all obtained from the same sample, sequenced in a study of beta chain features in type 1 diabetes. Expressed TCRB transcripts were sequenced, since all the RNA that had been isolated was reverse transcribed. TCRdb's table, derived via immunoSEQ multiplex PCR, lists solely in-frame clones and lacks some. The sample carries some 44,000 clones, 50% recorded once. Input material: stem cell memory CD4+ T cells from blood. The receptors here all came from a young woman in good health.

In nucleotides, the CDR3 is TGTGCCAGCGCCCACAGTGGACAGGTCTACGAGCAGTACTTC. Protein product: CASAHSGQVYEQYF. The chain uses TRBV7-2 and TRBJ2-7; 7 positions match TRBD1. Germline V gene data show CDR1 as SGHTA and CDR2 as FQGNSA. This CDR3 is 14 amino acids long. J gave up 3 bases and V 8 bases, and 10 bases lay outside the gene matches.

This clone is a singleton in its sample. This chain connects TRBV19 to TRBJ1-2; D not resolved. Germline CDR1 reads LNHDA; CDR2 reads SQIVND (reference sequence). CDR3 length equals 11 residues. Trimming left V 6 bases short and J 2 bases short, with 4 bases between. The CDR3 DNA reads TGTGCCAGTAGGGAGAACTATGGCTACACCTTC. Protein product: CASRENYGYTF.

The chain joins TRBV7-2 to TRBJ2-1; the match to TRBD2 covers 8 bases. The V gene end was trimmed by 3 bases and the J gene end by 7 bases; junction bases not matched to a gene: 11. This CDR3 has 16 residues. CDR1 is SGHTA and CDR2 is FQGNSA in the germline V gene. Written as DNA, the CDR3 is TGTGCCAGCAGCTTGGAACTAGCGGTAATCACTAATGAGCAGTTCTTC. Residues: CASSLELAVITNEQFF.

The gene calls are TRBV2 and TRBJ2-7; 7 positions agree with TRBD2. Looked up from germline, CDR1 is SNHLY and CDR2 is FYNNEI. Trimming at V came to 2 bases and at J to 1 base, leaving 26 bases not matched to a gene. This CDR3 comprises 22 residues. CDR3 loop: CASSERLKGWALSGRNSYEQYF. The CDR3 DNA is TGTGCCAGCAGTGAACGTCTTAAAGGGTGGGCCCTTAGCGGGCGAAATTCCTACGAGCAGTACTTC.

The rearrangement links TRBV28 to TRBJ1-2, with 10 positions matching TRBD1. The CDR3 sequence is 16 residues long. The J segment lost 5 bases and the V segment lost 0 bases, leaving 6 bases of the junction unmatched. Per the germline V gene, CDR1 is MDHEN and CDR2 is SYDVKM. The CDR3 sequence: CASSLWTGGARYGYTF. The DNA for the CDR3 is TGTGCCAGCAGTTTATGGACAGGGGGCGCCCGGTATGGCTACACCTTC.

This chain connects TRBV2 to TRBJ2-1; TRBD2 might be the D (6 bases). The germline CDR1 and CDR2 sequences are SNHLY and FYNNEI. The V end lost 5 bases, the J end lost 4 bases, and 9 bases lay between the germline ends. The CDR3 runs to 13 residues. The CDR3 loop reads CASSQTSYNEQFF. The CDR3 nucleotides read TGTGCCAGCAGTCAGACTAGTTACAATGAGCAGTTCTTC.

This clone was seen a few times. The V gene is TRBV28, the J gene TRBJ2-1; 9 bases fit TRBD1. V shed 2 bases and J 4 bases; nucleotides not matched to a gene: 9. The CDR3 is made up of 17 amino acids. CDR1 and CDR2 (germline): MDHEN, SYDVKM. DNA of the CDR3: TGTGCCAGCAGTTTACACCACGGACAGGGGTCATACAATGAGCAGTTCTTC. It specifies CASSLHHGQGSYNEQFF.

The chain links TRBV28 to TRBJ2-4; D may be TRBD1 (5 bases). V was shortened by 3 bases and J by 3 bases, with 9 bases between the two germline ends. Germline values: CDR1 MDHEN, CDR2 SYDVKM. This CDR3 is 14 amino acids long. CDR3 DNA sequence: TGTGCCAGCAGTTTCAGGGAAGGCAAAAACATTCAGTACTTC. It encodes CASSFREGKNIQYF.

V gene TRBV30 combines with J gene TRBJ2-1; TRBD2 matches at 8 bases. Germline CDR1 and CDR2: GTSNPN and SVGIG (reference sequence). This CDR3 is 15 amino acids long. For the CDR3, the DNA is TGTGGGGGAAGTAGCGGGAACCTCGCCTACAATGAGCAGTTCTTC. Translated: CGGSSGNLAYNEQFF. Supplemented by reference TRBV30 and TRBJ2-1, the full variable domain reads SQTIHQWPATLVQPVGSPLSLECTVEGTSNPNLYWYRQAAGRGLQLLFYSVGIGQISSEVPQNLSASRPQDRQFILSSKKLLLSDSGFYLCGGSSGNLAYNEQFFGPGTRLTVL.

This chain uses TRBV30 with TRBJ2-7, with 7 bases fitting TRBD1. Germline V gene sequence: CDR1 GTSNPN, CDR2 SVGIG (reference sequence). The V segment lost 3 bases and the J segment 3 bases; nucleotides outside the gene matches: 11. The CDR3 length is 15 residues. The chain's CDR3 is CAWSPHSGGLYEQYF. CDR3 sequence (DNA): TGTGCCTGGAGCCCCCACTCAGGGGGTCTCTACGAGCAGTACTTC.

The gene calls are TRBV7-9 and TRBJ2-2; a weak D match, TRBD1 (6 bases). V was clipped by 0 bases and J by 1 base, with 15 bases between them. Germline loops: CDR1 SEHNR, CDR2 FQNEAQ (reference sequence). The CDR3 contains 18 residues. CDR3 protein: CASSLAGHGSLNTGELFF. The CDR3 region has the DNA TGTGCCAGCAGCTTAGCGGGACACGGGTCCTTGAACACCGGGGAGCTGTTTTTT.

By its share, this clone is medium-sized. This chain joins TRBV18 and TRBJ2-2; 8 positions match TRBD1. Unmatched junction bases numbered 4, after V lost 3 bases and J lost 1 base. Germline lookup yields CDR1 KGHSH and CDR2 LQKENI. The length of the CDR3 is 16 residues. As DNA, the CDR3 is TGTGCCAGCTCACCCCGAGGGACAGGGAACACCGGGGAGCTGTTTTTT. This translates into CASSPRGTGNTGELFF.

This clone was counted only a few times. J is TRBJ2-5 and V is TRBV29-1, with D possibly matching TRBD1 (6 bases). The germline CDR1 and CDR2 sequences are SQVTM and ANQGSEA. Trimming shortened V by 6 bases and J by 1 base, and 15 bases separated the two germline ends. This CDR3 contains 14 residues. The CDR3 sequence is CSVTTTGLQETQYF. In DNA, the CDR3 is TGCAGCGTGACTACGACAGGACTCCAAGAGACCCAGTACTTC.

The chain links TRBV4-2 to TRBJ2-5; D perhaps matches TRBD2 (5 bases). The CDR3 extends over 15 amino acids. Germline V gene data show CDR1 as LGHNA and CDR2 as YNFKEQ. Trimming removed 4 bases from V and 5 bases from J, with 17 bases in between. Here the CDR3 DNA reads TGTGCCAGCAGCCGACTACTAGGAGTTGGGGAGACCCAGTACTTC. Amino acids: CASSRLLGVGETQYF.

CDR3 DNA: TGTGCCTGGAGTGGGACAGTACAAGAGACCCAGTACTTC. It is translated as CAWSGTVQETQYF. The chain couples TRBV30 to TRBJ2-5; D is possibly TRBD1 (6 bases). CDR1 and CDR2 from the germline V gene are GTSNPN and SVGIG (reference sequence). The CDR3 length is 13 residues. V was cut by 1 base and J by 2 bases, with 8 bases left in between.

This clone was seen more than once but under ten times. The chain links TRBV7-2 to TRBJ2-5; D is unclear. Germline CDR1 reads SGHTA; CDR2 reads FQGNSA. V was clipped by 5 bases and J by 5 bases, with 9 bases between them. CDR3 length: 12 residues. The CDR3 loop reads CASSRIGETQYF. For the CDR3, the DNA is TGTGCCAGCAGCAGGATCGGGGAGACCCAGTACTTC.

This clone was found a few times. The chain uses TRBV29-1 and TRBJ1-5; 10 positions match TRBD1. V lost 7 bases, J lost 2 bases, and 5 bases stayed unmatched. CDR3 size: 14 residues. Germline lookup yields CDR1 SQVTM and CDR2 ANQGSEA. DNA of the CDR3: TGCAGCGCCGCCGGGACAGGGGGCAATCAGCCCCAGCATTTT. It specifies CSAAGTGGNQPQHF.

This clone was picked up a small number of times. V and J are TRBV5-4 and TRBJ2-5; 10 bases align to TRBD2. After removal of 5 bases from V and 5 bases from J, the junction contained 12 bases not matched to a gene. From germline, CDR1 is SGHNT and CDR2 YYREEE (reference sequence). The CDR3 is made up of 16 amino acids. The chain's CDR3 is CASSAGLAGVSETQYF. The CDR3 DNA sequence: TGTGCCAGCAGTGCGGGGCTAGCGGGAGTTTCGGAGACCCAGTACTTC.

This clone showed up just a few times. The chain couples TRBV5-6 to TRBJ2-3, with 9 bases lining up with TRBD1. The CDR3 consists of 16 residues. V trimming: 2 bases; J trimming: 2 bases; junction bases outside the gene matches: 6. CDR1 and CDR2 from the germline V gene are SGHDT and YYEEEE. The CDR3 spells CASSFNRGLVTDTQYF. CDR3 bases: TGTGCCAGCAGCTTCAACAGGGGGCTCGTCACAGATACGCAGTATTTT.

The rearrangement uses TRBV6-6 and TRBJ2-7, with D possibly TRBD1 on 6 matching bases. Germline CDR1 reads MNHNY; CDR2 reads SVGAGI (reference sequence). The V and J ends lost 7 bases and 0 bases respectively, with 10 bases between them. The CDR3 has 13 amino acids. The CDR3 is CASTKQGSYEQYF. The CDR3 DNA is TGTGCCAGCACCAAACAGGGCTCCTACGAGCAGTACTTC.

This clone was counted a few times. The chain couples TRBV6-1 to TRBJ2-7, with D possibly matching TRBD2 (5 bases). Trimming left V 7 bases short and J 3 bases short, with 10 bases between. This CDR3 is 12 amino acids long. The V gene's germline CDR1 is MNHNS and CDR2 SASEGT. The CDR3 sequence is CASNGGYYEQYF. The CDR3 region has the DNA TGTGCCAGCAACGGCGGGTACTACGAGCAGTACTTC.